The clone carrying this TCR beta chain has only a few counts. Its antigen is unidentified. J gave up 4 bases and V 3 bases, and 2 bases lay outside the gene matches. The V gene's germline CDR1 is MNHEY and CDR2 SMNVEV (reference sequence). This CDR3 contains 14 residues. The record originates from a study of identical twins. MiXCR, run by TCRdb on the 5' RACE reads, gives a single entry per CDR3 protein. The table has approximately 350,000 distinct CDR3 sequences, about 12% seen once. Study outcomes and limitations: Out-of-frame alpha sequences shared by twins showed excess low generation probability. Twins shared beta out-of-frame sequences in excess, but this excess was weaker.

Separately, the same data were catalogued under a study of yellow fever vaccine responses in identical twins. As that report states: Vaccine-induced T cell responses in twins were reportedly observed to appear partly convergent, partly personalized.

The gene calls are TRBV27 and TRBJ2-5; TRBD2 matches 10 bases. The clonotype was recovered from a woman younger than 30 in good health. The material sequenced was CD8+ T cells sorted from blood. The CDR3 spells CASSFEREGETQYF. DNA for the CDR3: TGTGCCAGCAGTTTTGAGCGGGAGGGAGAGACCCAGTACTTC.